This TCR beta chain is drawn from a study of CD8+ T cells in alopecia areata (dated by TCRdb to the late 2010s). Regarding the complete study: Treated patients were enrolled in an open-label pilot trial of oral tofacitinib at 5 to 10 mg twice daily for moderate-to-severe alopecia areata. Tofacitinib was given for 6 to 18 months, followed by 6 months of follow-up off drug to assess delayed response and recurrence. For the treated patients, the SALT score, which quantifies what percentage of scalp surface area is affected, served as the measure of disease severity. In both human patients and the C3H/HeJ mouse model, the study applied high-throughput TCRbeta sequencing to look at T cell clonal expansion in alopecia areata. Scalp tissue and sorted CD4+ and CD8+ peripheral blood T cells from patchy and totalis/universalis alopecia areata patients and from healthy controls were covered by human TCRbeta sequencing. Tofacitinib-treated patients had biopsies at baseline and at 4 and 24 weeks of treatment, with a later scalp biopsy in several patients. Scalp clonality was compared among normal scalp (n=4), patchy alopecia areata scalp (n=8), and alopecia totalis/universalis scalp (n=8). RNA was obtained with the PAXgene miRNA kit for fixed scalp, the miRNeasy kit for PBMCs, and the RNeasy kit for mouse skin. TCRbeta CDR3 regions were amplified by immunoSEQ multiplex PCR using 35 Vbeta forward and 13 Jbeta reverse primers. The full study reports these points: Many expanded lesional clones were found to persist in scalp and blood during tofacitinib treatment, and relapse after treatment cessation may be partly explained by this persistence. Higher clonality and more expanded CD8+ clones were observed in lesional scalp than in normal scalp, particularly in alopecia totalis/universalis, a finding suggestive of antigenic drive. Unlike mouse skin, where gammadelta T cells dominate, normal human skin contains resident alphabeta T cells that get sequenced too, which complicates analysis of the scalp TCR repertoire. Compared with mice, TCR sequences shared between patients were less clear, possibly partly because of HLA diversity across the patient population. Scalp clonality and the number of expanded CD8+ clones among the top 100 scalp clones were significantly decreased by tofacitinib. Because the treated cohort was small and included a single nonresponder, larger studies are needed to assess links between baseline CD8+ expansion and response.

Libraries came from the immunoSEQ multiplex PCR assay. For TCR sequencing, RNA was extracted from every sample and reverse transcribed into cDNA to serve as template. First-strand cDNA was synthesized using SuperScript III with a 2:1 mix of oligo-dT and random hexamers. A synthetic immune receptor repertoire was used to measure amplification bias, and any remaining bias was corrected computationally. Processing in the source paper ran as follows. Raw reads were preprocessed to remove errors, and CDR3 was defined by IMGT conventions from the conserved cysteine to phenylalanine. To get clonality, Shannon entropy was normalized by log2 of the number of productive unique TCRs and the result was subtracted from 1. Whether scalp clones were CD4 or CD8 was inferred by matching scalp TCRbeta sequences against CD4 and CD8 repertoires sorted from blood. TCRdb's version of the immuneACCESS table is confined to in-frame rearrangements and falls short of the full clone set. An unresolved V gene accounts for under half of the shortfall where checked; the remainder is of unknown origin. That table furnishes V, J and clone size, whereas the DNA furnished D and trimming. The sample data list around 100,000 clones, and 80% to 90% of these were observed just once. The ten largest clones add up to roughly 11% of the sample.

This specimen's treatment or condition label, interpreted: oral pan-JAK inhibitor, 5-10 mg twice daily. From alopecia areata patients, peripheral blood was collected along with lesional scalp punch biopsies. PBMCs were isolated by density centrifugation and stained for CD3, CD4 and CD8, and CD4+ and CD8+ T cells were sorted on a FACSAria. Concerning this clone: Its antigen specificity is not known. Per-base quality was not reported, and no clone a single base away is much larger than it.

The clonotype was recovered from a human donor with alopecia areata. The sample here was CD8+ T cells sorted from blood, taken around week 30, from a patient treated with tofacitinib.

CDR3 reads: CASSSWDSGYTF. The DNA sequence is given as TGTGCCAGCAGCTCCTGGGACTCCGGCTACACCTTC. The rearrangement combines TRBV7-9 with TRBJ1-2; D gene: possibly TRBD1, on 5 matching bases. Trimming removed 4 bases from V and 8 bases from J, leaving 11 bases between the germline ends. Looking up the germline V gene (reference sequence) yields CDR1 SEHNR and CDR2 FQNEAQ. Including the terminal cysteine and phenylalanine, the CDR3 comprises 12 residues. Here the CDR3 DNA is all that survives: 36 bases in frame from base 1.